This is a list of T cell receptor beta chains from one sample in a study of blood T cell repertoires in COVID-19. Clones were read by immunoSEQ multiplex PCR, and TCRdb kept only the in-frame ones, dropping some. In the table there are approximately 170,000 clones, around 83% of which are singletons. Material for sequencing was PBMCs or T cells enriched from blood (not recorded which). The source of these receptors is a woman aged 45 to 65 in a cohort exposed to, infected with or recovered from COVID-19 (not recorded which). The CDR3 runs from the conserved cysteine through the conserved F or W.

j_call,v_call,cdr3_aa
TRBJ2-1,TRBV27,CASSLRSGNDEQFF
TRBJ1-4,TRBV5-4,CASSLQGSIEKLFF
TRBJ1-6,TRBV13,CASSSRGDSYNSPLHF
TRBJ2-1,TRBV18,CASSPPGREGLHEQFF
TRBJ1-2,TRBV27,CASSGRTGGTYGYTF
TRBJ1-1,TRBV28,CASSLGGAGWNTEAFF
TRBJ1-1,TRBV15,CATSSGQGKGAEAFF
TRBJ1-2,TRBV28,CASSFRGTGDGYTF
TRBJ1-2,TRBV5-4,CASSNRGRHVPGYTF
TRBJ2-3,TRBV5-1,CASSLGQGYPDTQYF
TRBJ2-2,TRBV5-4,CASSPDDIAGGPGELFF
TRBJ1-1,TRBV7-2,CASSLGGQGGTEAFF
TRBJ1-2,TRBV5-6,CASSPGVDYGYTF
TRBJ1-2,TRBV5-1,CASRPRHTGATGKYGYTF
TRBJ2-3,TRBV2,CASSGVGGVTDTQYF
TRBJ1-3,TRBV19,CASKRTVFQTSGNTIYF
TRBJ1-4,TRBV6-5,CASRQDRGNEKLFF
TRBJ2-2,TRBV7-3,CASSPATRPGELFF
TRBJ2-1,TRBV7-3,CASSRTGQGAISSYNEQFF
TRBJ2-5,TRBV28,CASVGTSGRQTQYF
TRBJ2-1,TRBV18,CASSPPSGVSYFYNEQFF
TRBJ2-5,TRBV10-3,CAISVQDSGETQYF
TRBJ1-4,TRBV5-5,CASSFVTEGEKLFF
TRBJ1-1,TRBV5-4,CASSLGPTGGFGNTEAFF
TRBJ2-1,TRBV5-1,CASSPLAGGQGEQFF
TRBJ2-1,TRBV30,CAWSQTSGTSYNEQFF
TRBJ1-1,TRBV14,CASSLQGARTEAFF
TRBJ2-5,TRBV30,CAWRGIGTGVTQYF
TRBJ1-1,TRBV18,CASSPLQEPNTEAFF
TRBJ1-1,TRBV29-1,CSGGDRVEGAFF
TRBJ2-1,TRBV19,CASSIAQPGNNEQFF
TRBJ2-2,TRBV3-1/TRBV3-2,CASSQALALTGELFF
TRBJ1-4,TRBV4-3,CASSQDRDSGNEKLFF
TRBJ2-7,TRBV5-1,CASSLVSGYVYEQYF
TRBJ1-4,TRBV2,CASRSDRGNEKLFF
TRBJ2-3,TRBV6-1,CASSDTTGGRDTQYF
TRBJ1-5,TRBV19,CASSMGRGSNQPQHF
TRBJ1-6,TRBV29-1,CSVGDISSPLHF
TRBJ1-1,TRBV9,CASSVAKGLNTEAFF
TRBJ2-1,TRBV19,CASNGQDSYNEQFF
TRBJ2-1,TRBV7-3,CASSWTGTKAGGRNEQFF
TRBJ2-1,TRBV6-5,CASTLDGGPANEQFF
TRBJ2-2,TRBV5-6,CASSQDRGNTGELFF
TRBJ1-1,TRBV27,CASRFSQGNTEAFF
TRBJ1-1,TRBV7-9,CASSLGGGFNTEAFF
TRBJ2-1,TRBV11-2,CASSPGFHNEQFF
TRBJ1-3,TRBV28,CASTGGAVSGNTIYF
TRBJ1-6,TRBV15,CATSRAIKNSPLHF
TRBJ1-3,TRBV29-1,CSVEASGAGGNTIYF
TRBJ1-1,TRBV5-4,CASSGGTGGFGAFF
TRBJ2-7,TRBV3-1/TRBV3-2,CASSQALASSYEQYF
TRBJ2-1,TRBV7-3,CASSLNGRADNEQFF
TRBJ2-3,TRBV3-1/TRBV3-2,CASSQGDRVAYF
TRBJ2-7,TRBV6-5,CASRRAEVHEQYF
TRBJ1-5,TRBV10-1,CANPDRNQPQHF
TRBJ1-2,TRBV5-8,CASLREVASYGYTF